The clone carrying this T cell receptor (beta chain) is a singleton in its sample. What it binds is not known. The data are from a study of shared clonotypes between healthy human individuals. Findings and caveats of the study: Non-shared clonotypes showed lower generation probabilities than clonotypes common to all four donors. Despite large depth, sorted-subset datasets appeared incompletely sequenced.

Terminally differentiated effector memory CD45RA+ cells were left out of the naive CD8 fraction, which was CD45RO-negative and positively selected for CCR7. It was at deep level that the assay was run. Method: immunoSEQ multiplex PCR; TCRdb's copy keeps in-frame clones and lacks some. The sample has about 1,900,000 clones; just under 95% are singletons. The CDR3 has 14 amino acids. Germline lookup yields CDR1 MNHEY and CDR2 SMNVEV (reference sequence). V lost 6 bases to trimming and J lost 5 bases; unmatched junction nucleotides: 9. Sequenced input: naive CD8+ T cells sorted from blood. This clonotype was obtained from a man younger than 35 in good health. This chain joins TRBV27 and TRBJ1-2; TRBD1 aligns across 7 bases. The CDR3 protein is CASSPGQTFYGYTF. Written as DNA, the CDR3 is TGTGCCAGCAGCCCGGGACAGACCTTTTATGGCTACACCTTC.